This T cell receptor (beta chain) was captured in a study of shared clonotypes between healthy human individuals. Sequencing was performed with immunoSEQ multiplex PCR; in TCRdb, only in-frame clones are kept and a portion is missing. The sample has 2.3 million or so clones, 80% to 95% seen once. General study results and limits: It was anticipated that sequencing depth would influence how many clonotypes donors shared.

A remark on this clone: Its antigen is undetermined.

Germline assignment: CDR1 MNHNS and CDR2 SASEGT. The V end was cut by 4 bases, the J end by 0 bases, with 13 bases between. This CDR3 contains 16 residues. Sequenced: naive CD4+ T cells from PBMCs. The subset is: CD45RA+ positively selected. This chain joins TRBV6-1 and TRBJ2-1, with D perhaps TRBD2 (5 bases). The sequence derives from a young man in good health. Some clones in this sample may be carry-over from other donors' samples. In DNA form, the CDR3 reads TGTGCCAGCAGTGGTGTACTAGTTTTCTCCTACAATGAGCAGTTCTTC. Translated, it gives CASSGVLVFSYNEQFF.